This note documents a single T cell receptor (beta chain) sequence. This entry belongs to a study of blood T cell repertoires in COVID-19. Study context: From T cells, B-cell-depleted T cells, or PBMCs came the material, which was cDNA or gDNA.

Per the study methods: Scientists estimated how many nucleated cells there were by amplifying reference gene primers. Produced via immunoSEQ multiplex PCR; TCRdb's table is partial and in-frame only. The D gene and trimming were derived from the DNA, and the V and J assignments and clone size from that table. The sample carries about 190,000 clones, 85% to 90% recorded once. V was pared by 5 bases and J by 3 bases, with 13 bases between. The CDR3 spans 15 residues. Germline loops: CDR1 LNHDA, CDR2 SQIVND (reference sequence). Sequenced: peripheral blood. The chain recombines TRBV19 with TRBJ2-2; D may be TRBD1 (7 bases). This sequence was found in a man in his fifties with acute or convalescent COVID-19. CDR3 in amino acids: CASSPQGRHTGELFF. CDR3 coding DNA: TGTGCCAGTAGTCCACAGGGGAGGCACACCGGGGAGCTGTTTTTT.